This TCR beta chain was sequenced during a study of T-cell reconstitution after alpha-beta-depleted transplantation in children. The V and J ends lost 2 bases and 4 bases respectively, with 12 bases between them. The CDR3 length is 15 residues. Germline values: CDR1 KGHSH, CDR2 LQKENI. General study points: In some patients, recipient T cells and intrathymic progenitors surviving conditioning explained high day-60 diversity.

TCRbeta library construction was performed incorporating unique molecular identifiers. One entry per CDR3 protein results from TCRdb running MiXCR on the PCR reads. The sample has around 670,000 distinct CDR3 sequences, under 15% seen once. This clonotype appeared a single time. The antigen is not known. This specimen was PBMCs, taken before TCRalphabeta/CD19-depleted stem cell transplant. The clonotype comes from a girl aged 2-9 years with congenital amegakaryocytic thrombocytopenia, due to receive a stem cell transplant. The V call is TRBV18, the J call TRBJ2-4; D gene uncertain. In nucleotides, the CDR3 is TGTGCCAGCTCACCAGCCGGATCCTTAAAAAACATTCAGTACTTC. This translates into CASSPAGSLKNIQYF.